This is a list of T cell receptor beta chains from one sample in a study of CD8 T cells in ankylosing spondylitis. TCRdb re-called the 5' RACE reads through MiXCR, storing one row per CDR3 protein. The sample includes roughly 150,000 distinct CDR3 sequences, about 7% of them seen just once. The sample was blood, either unsorted or a sorted T cell fraction (not recorded which). The receptors were sampled from a female donor with ankylosing spondylitis or in good health (not recorded which). Both conserved end residues are part of each CDR3. The D gene is left open where the match is weak. Only part of the rows carry a size: once, few, many, or a class if the clone is expanded.

many | TRBJ1-2 | . | TRBV19 | TGTGCCAGTAGTATAGGAGGGGCCTATGGCTACACCTTC | CASSIGGAYGYTF
once | TRBJ2-1 | . | TRBV24-1 | TGTGCCACCAGTGATTTGCAAAATGAGCAGTTCTTC | CATSDLQNEQFF
many | TRBJ1-2 | TRBD1 | TRBV12-3/TRBV12-4 | TGTGCCAGCAGTTTAGTAGCCGGGACAGGAGGCTATGGCTACACCTTC | CASSLVAGTGGYGYTF
many | TRBJ1-6 | TRBD1 | TRBV20-1 | TGCAGTGCTAGGGCCCGGGGACAGCGCCGTAGCTCCTATAATTCACCCCTCCACTTT | CSARARGQRRSSYNSPLHF
many | TRBJ2-7 | . | TRBV5-1 | TGCGCCAGCAGCCGGCAAGGGGGACGAGTCGAGCAGTACTTC | CASSRQGGRVEQYF
few | TRBJ1-2 | . | TRBV7-9 | TGTGCCAGCAGCGCAACAGGAGACTATGGCTACACCTTC | CASSATGDYGYTF
. | TRBJ1-5 | . | TRBV6-1 | TGTGCCAGCAGTGATAGGTGGCAGCGCTTACTTAGCAATCAGCCCCAGCATTTT | CASSDRWQRLLSNQPQHF
many | TRBJ1-1 | . | TRBV5-1 | TGCGCCAGCAGCTTGGGACCCTCCAACACTGAAGCTTTCTTT | CASSLGPSNTEAFF
many | TRBJ1-5 | . | TRBV5-1 | TGCGCCAGCAGCTTGGACAGCTTCGGCAATCAGCCCCAGCATTTT | CASSLDSFGNQPQHF
many | TRBJ2-3 | . | TRBV7-8 | TGTGCCAGCAGCTTAGGATACACGAGGGAGCGCACAGATACGCAGTATTTT | CASSLGYTRERTDTQYF
. | TRBJ1-2 | . | TRBV30 | TGTGCCTGGAAAGGACTAAACTATGGCTACACCTTC | CAWKGLNYGYTF
many | TRBJ1-1 | TRBD1 | TRBV7-8 | TGTGCCAGCAGTCTCAGGGGGCTCGATGAAGCTTTCTTT | CASSLRGLDEAFF
few | TRBJ1-2 | . | TRBV6-5 | TGTGCCAGCAGTTATAGTGGCGGGAACTATGGCTACACCTTC | CASSYSGGNYGYTF
many | TRBJ1-1 | TRBD1 | TRBV4-1 | TGCGCCAGCAGCCAAGGGTACAGGGGGAGGACTGAAGCTTTCTTT | CASSQGYRGRTEAFF